This note documents a single TCR beta chain sequence. This CDR3 region has 16 residues. V shed 6 bases and J 3 bases; nucleotides not matched to a gene: 10. Germline assignment: CDR1 MNHNY and CDR2 SVGAGI (reference sequence). The data were taken from a study of cytomegalovirus exposure and HLA in healthy donors. The study ran its PCR with 60 Vbeta and 13 Jbeta primers. The repertoire was sequenced with immunoSEQ multiplex PCR; TCRdb's copy has only in-frame clones and lacks some. The sample records under 250,000 clones, about 78% being singletons. The specimen was PBMCs. The sequence derives from a male donor in good health and CMV-seronegative. The chain links TRBV6-6 to TRBJ2-2; 7 bases are shared with TRBD1. The CDR3 region is CASSRDSSWDTGELFF. The CDR3 nucleotides are TGTGCCAGCAGCCGGGACAGTTCGTGGGACACCGGGGAGCTGTTTTTT.